This TCR beta chain appears in the sequencing data of a study of T cell responses to AZD1222 COVID-19 vaccine. Study results and caveats: White British people made up most donors, females outnumbered males, and clonal diversity was possibly underestimated. Nearly half of spike-specific TCRs reportedly target unmutated variant regions. Repertoires in all cases were sampled only once the peak T cell response had passed.

CDR1 GTSNPN and CDR2 SVGIG come from the germline V gene (reference sequence). The junction had 5 bases not matched to a gene; V was cut back by 5 bases and J by 2 bases. The CDR3 sequence is 13 residues long. This clone was detected once. Antigen specificity is unknown. Sequencing used immunoSEQ multiplex PCR; TCRdb keeps in-frame clones, though not all of them. The data contain about 160,000 clones, more than 75% of them singletons. The chain couples TRBV30 to TRBJ1-1; 7 bases are shared with TRBD1. This material consisted of peripheral blood, taken 28 days after the second AZD1222 dose. This clonotype originated in an adult who received the AZD1222 COVID-19 vaccine. CDR3 sequence reads: CAWETGDNTEAFF. The CDR3 nucleotides read TGTGCCTGGGAAACAGGGGACAACACTGAAGCTTTCTTT.